The next 30 T cell receptor beta chains were all read from a single sample in a study of T-cell reconstitution after alpha-beta-depleted transplantation in children. TCRbeta library preparation incorporated unique molecular identifiers. From the PCR reads, TCRdb called clonotypes with MiXCR, one entry per CDR3 protein. The data hold 530,000 or so distinct CDR3 sequences, with 25% to 30% observed a single time. The sequencing used PBMCs, collected before TCRalphabeta/CD19-depleted stem cell transplant. The receptors come from a boy under two years old with Wiskott-Aldrich syndrome, due to receive a stem cell transplant.

The J gene is TRBJ2-1, the V gene TRBV20-1; 7 bases are a match to TRBD2. V lost 1 base and J lost 4; bases outside the gene matches: 7. The CDR3 has 15 residues. Looked up from germline, CDR1 is DFQATT and CDR2 is SNEGSKA (reference sequence). Here the CDR3 reads CSARVEASGYNEQFF. CDR3 DNA sequence: TGCAGTGCTAGAGTTGAGGCTAGCGGATACAATGAGCAGTTCTTC.

This chain uses TRBV5-1 with TRBJ1-4, with D possibly TRBD1 on 5 matching bases. This CDR3 comprises 15 residues. Trimming left V 1 base short and J 6 bases short, with 13 bases between. Germline loops: CDR1 SGHRS, CDR2 YFSETQ. The CDR3 spells CASSLSDNLDEKLFF. The CDR3 DNA reads as TGCGCCAGCAGCTTGTCGGACAATCTAGATGAAAAACTGTTTTTT.

V and J are TRBV7-9 and TRBJ1-4, with TRBD1 identical over 7 bases. V gave up 5 bases and J gave up 5 bases; unmatched junction bases: 8. The CDR3 sequence is 15 residues long. CDR1 and CDR2 from the germline V gene are SEHNR and FQNEAQ (reference sequence). As DNA, the CDR3 is TGTGCCAGCAGCCCAGGGGGGGGTGCGAATGAAAAACTGTTTTTT. Translated: CASSPGGGANEKLFF.

This chain connects TRBV20-1 to TRBJ2-3; 8 bases agree with TRBD2. The germline CDR1 and CDR2 sequences are DFQATT and SNEGSKA (reference sequence). This CDR3 spans 14 amino acids. J was trimmed by 6 bases and V by 5 bases; bases with no gene match: 10. CDR3 DNA sequence: TGCAGTGCTCTCAGCGGGAGTGGGTGGGATACGCAGTATTTT. Residues: CSALSGSGWDTQYF.

This clonotype came up a few times. The chain joins TRBV5-5 to TRBJ2-1, with TRBD2 matching 7 bases. V shed 5 bases and J 4 bases; nucleotides not matched to a gene: 6. Germline V gene lookup returns CDR1 SGHKS and CDR2 YYEKEE (reference sequence). The CDR3 consists of 14 residues. CDR3 protein: CASRNGLEYNEQFF. In DNA form, the CDR3 reads TGTGCCAGCAGGAACGGACTAGAGTACAATGAGCAGTTCTTC.

This clonotype appeared a few times. This chain links TRBV6-1 with TRBJ2-5, with D tentatively TRBD2 (5 bases). V lost 3 bases to trimming and J lost 2 bases, with 10 bases between them. The CDR3 contains 14 residues. In germline, CDR1 is MNHNS, CDR2 SASEGT. The CDR3 DNA reads as TGTGCCAGCAGTGAGGAGGCAGCTCAAGAGACCCAGTACTTC. Its protein product is CASSEEAAQETQYF.

The chain is built from TRBV20-1 and TRBJ1-4; D ambiguous. The CDR3 consists of 14 residues. Germline CDR1 and CDR2: DFQATT and SNEGSKA (reference sequence). V was cut by 3 bases and J by 5 bases, with 13 bases left in between. The CDR3 loop reads CSARSPTSNEKLFF. CDR3 nucleotide sequence: TGCAGTGCTAGGTCACCGACGTCAAATGAAAAACTGTTTTTT.

This clonotype has just a few counts. The chain combines TRBV7-2 with TRBJ1-2, with D tentatively TRBD1 (6 bases). The V gene's germline CDR1 is SGHTA and CDR2 FQGNSA. The CDR3 is made up of 15 amino acids. V was shortened by 5 bases and J by 5 bases, with 18 bases between the two germline ends. The CDR3 sequence: CASSPTRTAPYGYTF. The CDR3 DNA sequence: TGTGCCAGCAGCCCCACCCGGACAGCACCATATGGCTACACCTTC. Supplemented by reference TRBV7-2 and TRBJ1-2, the full variable domain reads GAGVSQSPSNKVTEKGKDVELRCDPISGHTALYWYRQSLGQGLEFLIYFQGNSAPDKSGLPSDRFSAERTGGSVSTLTIQRTQQEDSAVYLCASSPTRTAPYGYTFGSGTRLTVV.

This clonotype has only a few counts. The V and J genes are TRBV7-6 and TRBJ1-4; 10 bases map to TRBD1. CDR3 size: 14 residues. Germline CDR1 is SGHVS and CDR2 is FNYEAQ. V lost 5 bases and J lost 9; bases outside the gene matches: 6. The CDR3 loop reads CASSPRDRGKKLFF. DNA of the CDR3: TGTGCCAGCAGCCCCCGGGACAGGGGAAAAAAACTGTTTTTT.

This chain connects TRBV5-1 to TRBJ2-2, with 10 nucleotides matching TRBD1. The CDR3 runs to 16 residues. Germline V gives CDR1 SGHRS, CDR2 YFSETQ. Germline trimming cut 3 bases from V and 4 bases from J; bases unmatched to any gene: 6. This CDR3 reads CASSSGQGRGTGELFF. CDR3 coding DNA: TGCGCCAGCAGCTCGGGACAGGGGCGAGGCACCGGGGAGCTGTTTTTT.

This clonotype was recorded a few times. The CDR3 DNA is TGCGCCAGCAGCTTGGCCACGGGAGTTACAGATACGCAGTATTTT. This codes for CASSLATGVTDTQYF. V is TRBV5-1 and J is TRBJ2-3, with D possibly matching TRBD2 (6 bases). Germline V gene sequence: CDR1 SGHRS, CDR2 YFSETQ. V lost 0 bases and J 3 bases, leaving 11 bases between the germline ends. This CDR3 is 15 amino acids long.

In its sample, this clonotype was seen once. The rearrangement uses TRBV20-1 and TRBJ1-2, with unresolved D. Between the trimmed V and J ends, which lost 6 bases and 4 bases, there was a span of 12 bases. CDR3 length equals 12 residues. Germline CDR1 and CDR2: DFQATT and SNEGSKA (reference sequence). The CDR3 DNA is TGCAGTGCCATCGGGGTACTCTATGGCTACACCTTC. This codes for CSAIGVLYGYTF.

Only a few counts were recorded for this clonotype. The chain employs TRBV5-1 and TRBJ2-7; no firm D call. V was pared by 3 bases and J by 6 bases, with 10 bases between. Germline-derived CDR1 and CDR2 are SGHRS and YFSETQ. CDR3 size: 12 residues. The CDR3 loop reads CASSYDLREQYF. Written as DNA, the CDR3 is TGCGCCAGCAGCTATGATTTGCGCGAGCAGTACTTC.

The chain employs TRBV10-3 and TRBJ2-2; D not resolved. Trimming took off 0 bases at V and 4 bases at J, with 15 bases between the two ends. The CDR3 has 17 residues. Germline V gene sequence: CDR1 ENHRY, CDR2 SYGVKD. CDR3 residues: CAISESDIRRLTGELFF. Written as DNA, the CDR3 is TGTGCCATCAGTGAGTCGGATATTCGTCGACTCACCGGGGAGCTGTTTTTT.

The chain joins TRBV4-1 to TRBJ1-5; D gene ambiguous. V gave up 1 base and J gave up 2 bases, with 15 bases separating them. Germline V CDR1 and CDR2: MGHRA, YSYEKL. The CDR3 contains 17 residues. The CDR3 region has the DNA TGCGCCAGCAGCCAAGGGCTTGGTAAAGGCGGCAATCAGCCCCAGCATTTT. Translation: CASSQGLGKGGNQPQHF.

This chain's CDR3 is CASIPFRDRAKNIQYF. The CDR3 bases are TGTGCCAGCATCCCGTTCAGAGATAGAGCCAAAAACATTCAGTACTTC. This chain uses TRBV28 with TRBJ2-4; D is ambiguous. V was clipped by 7 bases and J by 0 bases, with 16 bases between them. CDR1 is MDHEN and CDR2 is SYDVKM in the germline V gene. The CDR3 extends over 16 amino acids.

This clonotype was seen only a few times. This CDR3 reads CSVVPVGGYNEQFF. CDR3 coding DNA: TGCAGCGTTGTCCCGGTGGGGGGATACAATGAGCAGTTCTTC. J is TRBJ2-1 and V is TRBV29-1, with TRBD2 as a possible D gene (6 bases). This CDR3 is built from 14 residues. V dropped 4 bases and J dropped 4 bases, with 14 bases sitting between them. Looked up from germline, CDR1 is SQVTM and CDR2 is ANQGSEA.

This clonotype was counted only a few times. The rearrangement joins TRBV20-1 to TRBJ2-7; 8 bases align to TRBD1. The V gene end was trimmed by 1 base and the J gene end by 0 bases; junction bases not matched to a gene: 2. The CDR3 length is 14 residues. The germline CDR1 and CDR2 sequences are DFQATT and SNEGSKA (reference sequence). CDR3 coding DNA: TGCAGTGCTAGAGGGGGACAGGCCTCCTACGAGCAGTACTTC. It is translated as CSARGGQASYEQYF.

The chain combines TRBV10-3 with TRBJ2-3; D might be TRBD2 (6 bases). The CDR3 loop spans 14 amino acids. Germline V CDR1 and CDR2: ENHRY, SYGVKD. V was shortened by 4 bases and J by 5 bases, with 13 bases between the two germline ends. In nucleotides, the CDR3 is TGTGCCATCAGTGGAGGATTGGAGGGAGATACGCAGTATTTT. Amino acids: CAISGGLEGDTQYF.

This clonotype showed up just a few times. The V call is TRBV12-3 or TRBV12-4, the J call TRBJ2-1, with 9 bases matching TRBD2. The CDR3 covers 15 residues. Germline trimming cut 6 bases from V and 8 bases from J; bases unmatched to any gene: 11. The CDR3 coding sequence is TGTGCCAGCAGGAAAGCGGGAGGAGTCCCCCATGAGCAGTTCTTC. It specifies CASRKAGGVPHEQFF.

This clonotype was found a few times. The V and J genes are TRBV20-1 and TRBJ2-1; 7 positions agree with TRBD2. V dropped 3 bases and J dropped 4; count of bases not matched to a gene: 3. Germline V gene sequence: CDR1 DFQATT, CDR2 SNEGSKA (reference sequence). CDR3 size: 13 residues. CDR3 in amino acids: CSARASGYNEQFF. The DNA of the CDR3 is TGCAGTGCTAGGGCTAGCGGATACAATGAGCAGTTCTTC.

Concerning this clonotype: An end of the junction differs from the germline gene, which may be a read error. V is TRBV25-1 and J is TRBJ2-5, with D maybe TRBD2 (6 bases). This CDR3 comprises 13 residues. The germline V gene encodes CDR1 MGHDK and CDR2 SYGVNS. Here the CDR3 DNA reads TGTGCCAGCAGTGAGTGGAGGGAAGAGGCCCAGTACTTC. Translated, it gives CASSEWREEAQYF. Filled out from reference TRBV25-1 and TRBJ2-5, the complete variable domain reads EADIYQTPRYLVIGTGKKITLECSQTMGHDKMYWYQQDPGMELHLIHYSYGVNSTEKGDLSSESTVSRIRTEHFPLTLESARPSHTSQYLCASSEWREEAQYFGPGTRLLVL.

This clonotype came up a few times. The rearrangement links TRBV12-3 or TRBV12-4 to TRBJ2-5; a possible D gene is TRBD2 (5 bases). The CDR3 is 13 amino acids. With 6 bases removed from V and 3 bases from J, the gap between germline ends came to 11 bases. The CDR3 loop is CASRPAGKETQYF. CDR3 nucleotide sequence: TGTGCCAGCAGACCCGCCGGGAAAGAGACCCAGTACTTC.

This clonotype was counted between two and nine times. V is TRBV7-9 and J is TRBJ2-2; TRBD2 matches 9 bases. The V gene end was trimmed by 5 bases and the J gene end by 5 bases; junction bases not matched to a gene: 9. CDR1 SEHNR and CDR2 FQNEAQ come from the germline V gene (reference sequence). This CDR3 region has 16 residues. The CDR3 nucleotides read TGTGCCAGCAGCCAGCGGTCTAGCGGGACAACCGGGGAGCTGTTTTTT. This codes for CASSQRSSGTTGELFF.

The rearrangement joins TRBV10-3 to TRBJ1-1; 8 bases match TRBD1. The germline CDR1 and CDR2 sequences are ENHRY and SYGVKD. This CDR3 region has 15 residues. After removal of 4 bases from V and 1 base from J, the junction contained 5 bases not matched to a gene. This CDR3 is CAISGQGAQNTEAFF. In DNA form, the CDR3 reads TGTGCCATCAGTGGGCAGGGGGCCCAGAACACTGAAGCTTTCTTT.

The chain employs TRBV24-1 and TRBJ2-7; TRBD2 agrees at 12 bases. After removal of 4 bases from V and 3 bases from J, the junction contained 3 bases not matched to a gene. The length of the CDR3 is 15 residues. Looked up from germline, CDR1 is KGHDR and CDR2 is SFDVKD. In nucleotides, the CDR3 is TGTGCCACCAGTGACTCGACTAGCGGGAGCTACGAGCAGTACTTC. Translated, it gives CATSDSTSGSYEQYF.

The rearrangement joins TRBV11-2 to TRBJ2-7; TRBD2 aligns across 11 bases. V lost 5 bases and J lost 6; bases outside the gene matches: 12. Germline V lookup: CDR1 SGHAT, CDR2 FQNNGV. The CDR3 has 16 amino acids. CDR3: CASSGRTSGFYCEQYF. CDR3 coding DNA: TGTGCCAGCAGCGGACGGACTAGCGGGTTCTACTGCGAGCAGTACTTC. The full variable domain, completed using reference TRBV11-2 and TRBJ2-7, is EAGVAQSPRYKIIEKRQSVAFWCNPISGHATLYWYQQILGQGPKLLIQFQNNGVVDDSQLPKDRFSAERLKGVDSTLKIQPAKLEDSAVYLCASSGRTSGFYCEQYFGPGTRLTVT.

This sequence joins TRBV4-2 and TRBJ2-1; 12 bases agree with TRBD1. The CDR3 contains 16 residues. V was pared by 0 bases and J by 9 bases, with 6 bases of the junction left unmatched. Germline V gives CDR1 LGHNA, CDR2 YNFKEQ. CDR3 amino acids: CASSQEGTGGFGEQFF. CDR3 coding DNA: TGTGCCAGCAGCCAAGAAGGGACAGGGGGCTTCGGTGAGCAGTTCTTC.

This clonotype has a handful of counts. The V call is TRBV6-2 or TRBV6-3, the J call TRBJ2-1; D call uncertain. The CDR3 totals 16 residues. Trimming left V 0 bases short and J 0 bases short, with 9 bases between. The germline CDR1 and CDR2 sequences are MNHEY and SVGEGT. The CDR3 sequence is CASSYSVSSSYNEQFF. The CDR3 DNA reads TGTGCCAGCAGTTACTCGGTGTCTAGCTCCTACAATGAGCAGTTCTTC.

The chain uses TRBV28 and TRBJ2-1; D is ambiguous. The CDR3 contains 12 residues. Germline loops: CDR1 MDHEN, CDR2 SYDVKM. V was pared by 3 bases and J by 4 bases, with 4 bases between. Here the CDR3 reads CASSFIYNEQFF. CDR3 in DNA: TGTGCCAGCAGTTTCATATACAATGAGCAGTTCTTC. Full variable domain (outside the CDR3, taken from reference TRBV28 and TRBJ2-1): DVKVTQSSRYLVKRTGEKVFLECVQDMDHENMFWYRQDPGLGLRLIYFSYDVKMKEKGDIPEGYSVSREKKERFSLILESASTNQTSMYLCASSFIYNEQFFGPGTRLTVL.